This paragraph reports one TCR beta chain. The record originates from a study of blood T cell repertoires in COVID-19. About the research overall: PBMCs, B-cell-depleted T cells, or T cells provided the cDNA or gDNA that made up the material.

V lost 7 bases and J 3 bases, leaving 10 bases between the germline ends. CDR1 and CDR2 from the germline V gene are MDHEN and SYDVKM. This CDR3 comprises 13 residues. Libraries were prepared by immunoSEQ multiplex PCR; TCRdb keeps only in-frame clonotypes and omits some of them. The sample consists of approximately 75,000 clones, approximately 92% of them appearing once. The receptor comes from a human donor in a cohort sampled during active COVID-19. Sample: peripheral blood. J is TRBJ1-3 and V is TRBV28, with D perhaps TRBD1 (5 bases). CDR3 DNA: TGTGCCAGCATTGACAGTAGTGGAAACACCATATATTTT. Amino acid sequence: CASIDSSGNTIYF.